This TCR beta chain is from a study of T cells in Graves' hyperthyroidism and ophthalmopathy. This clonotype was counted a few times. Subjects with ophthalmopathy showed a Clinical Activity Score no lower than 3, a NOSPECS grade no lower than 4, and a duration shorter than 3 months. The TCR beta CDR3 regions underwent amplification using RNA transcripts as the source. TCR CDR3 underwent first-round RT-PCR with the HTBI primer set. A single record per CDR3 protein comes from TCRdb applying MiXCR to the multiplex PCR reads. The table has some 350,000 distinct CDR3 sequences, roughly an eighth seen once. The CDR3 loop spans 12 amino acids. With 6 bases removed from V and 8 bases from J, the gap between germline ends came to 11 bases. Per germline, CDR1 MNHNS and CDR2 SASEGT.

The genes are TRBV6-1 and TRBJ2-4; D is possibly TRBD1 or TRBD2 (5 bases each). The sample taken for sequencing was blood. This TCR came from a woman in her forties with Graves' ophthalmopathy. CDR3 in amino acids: CASSPMGDIQYF. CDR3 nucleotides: TGTGCCAGCAGCCCAATGGGGGACATTCAGTACTTC.